The 22 T cell receptor beta chains in this list originate from one sample, sequenced in a study of OX40 agonist ivuxolimab in advanced cancers. Generated by immunoSEQ multiplex PCR, the TCRdb table keeps only in-frame clones and is missing some. The sample yields under 90,000 clones, approximately 85% seen once. Sequenced material: CD4+ or CD8+ T cells sorted from blood, taken in a trial of the OX40 agonist ivuxolimab. These TCRs come from an adult with an advanced solid tumor such as melanoma, head and neck, liver or kidney cancer.

This sequence joins TRBV10-3 and TRBJ1-2; D ambiguous. V was trimmed by 6 bases and J by 0 bases, leaving 8 bases between them. This CDR3 has 13 amino acids. Germline CDR1 is ENHRY and CDR2 is SYGVKD. The CDR3 reads CAISRSTNYGYTF. CDR3 DNA: TGTGCCATCAGCCGCTCGACTAACTATGGCTACACCTTC.

The genes are TRBV4-2 and TRBJ2-1; 15 bases agree with TRBD2. The trim removed 2 bases at V and 7 bases at J, leaving 15 bases unmatched. Germline assignment: CDR1 LGHNA and CDR2 YNFKEQ. The CDR3 consists of 20 residues. The CDR3 bases are TGTGCCAGCAGCCAACTAGGACTAGCGGGAGGGCCCTTCCGAGGGAATGAGCAGTTCTTC. Protein sequence: CASSQLGLAGGPFRGNEQFF.

V gene TRBV5-5 combines with J gene TRBJ2-2; the D is unclear. V lost 2 bases and J 6 bases, leaving 14 bases between the germline ends. CDR1 SGHKS and CDR2 YYEKEE come from the germline V gene (reference sequence). This CDR3 contains 15 residues. CDR3: CASSFSAAAPGELFF. CDR3 coding DNA: TGTGCCAGCAGCTTCTCAGCCGCTGCCCCCGGGGAGCTGTTTTTT.

The CDR3 nucleotides read TGTGCCAGCAGCCGGGCGGCTGTGTCCTACGAGCAGTACTTC. It encodes CASSRAAVSYEQYF. V is TRBV5-6 and J is TRBJ2-7; D unclear. Per germline, CDR1 SGHDT and CDR2 YYEEEE. The CDR3 covers 14 residues. The ends were cut back, 4 bases at V and 1 base at J, with 12 bases in the middle.

As to this clone: Mismatch with germline at one junction end may stem from a read error. The sample has other DNA sequences that encode this CDR3 too. The rearrangement links TRBV2 to TRBJ1-1; TRBD1 matches 10 bases. Germline V gene data show CDR1 as SNHLY and CDR2 as FYNNEI. CDR3 length equals 14 residues. The CDR3 DNA reads as TGTGCCAGCAATAGGGGACAGGGGAACACTGAAGCCTTCTTT. This sequence encodes CASNRGQGNTEAFF.

The genes are TRBV19 and TRBJ1-3; no firm D call. Germline assignment: CDR1 LNHDA and CDR2 SQIVND (reference sequence). V lost 4 bases and J 5 bases, leaving 15 bases between the germline ends. This CDR3 comprises 15 residues. The CDR3 protein is CASSTAPAGRNTIYF. The DNA of the CDR3 is TGTGCCAGTAGTACGGCCCCCGCTGGCAGAAACACCATATATTTT.

The DNA of the CDR3 is TGTGCCATCAGGGAACGGGACAGGGATGAAAAACTGTTTTTT. It encodes CAIRERDRDEKLFF. This sequence joins TRBV10-3 and TRBJ1-4; 9 bases align to TRBD1. The V gene end was trimmed by 6 bases and the J gene end by 6 bases; junction bases not matched to a gene: 5. CDR1 ENHRY and CDR2 SYGVKD come from the germline V gene. This CDR3 spans 14 amino acids.

The chain couples TRBV2 to TRBJ2-7, with 7 bases matching TRBD1. Germline assignment: CDR1 SNHLY and CDR2 FYNNEI. The CDR3 has 13 residues. Trimming took 7 bases from V and 6 from J; bases not matched to a gene: 9. The CDR3 is CASMLDRTREQYF. Here the CDR3 DNA reads TGTGCCAGCATGCTGGACAGGACTCGCGAGCAGTACTTC.

The rearrangement joins TRBV5-4 to TRBJ1-3; D ambiguous. The CDR3 loop spans 12 amino acids. Germline V lookup: CDR1 SGHNT, CDR2 YYREEE (reference sequence). Trimming pared 7 bases from V and 8 bases from J, leaving 13 bases between. CDR3 amino acids: CASSDVTDTIYF. The DNA of the CDR3 is TGTGCCAGCTCCGATGTAACAGACACCATATATTTT.

This chain joins TRBV9 and TRBJ1-6; D call uncertain. The germline V and J ends were trimmed by 1 base and 0 bases, with 5 bases remaining between them. This CDR3 has 15 residues. Looked up from germline, CDR1 is SGDLS and CDR2 is YYNGEE. The CDR3 protein is CASSVTSSYNSPLHF. In nucleotides, the CDR3 is TGTGCCAGCAGCGTAACAAGCTCCTATAATTCACCCCTCCACTTT.

This chain joins TRBV6-6 and TRBJ2-7; 9 nucleotides match TRBD1. Germline V CDR1 and CDR2: MNHNY, SVGAGI (reference sequence). With V trimmed by 5 bases and J by 7 bases, 3 bases remained unmatched. The CDR3 extends over 12 amino acids. The chain's CDR3 is CASSTGTGEQYV. CDR3 DNA: TGTGCCAGCAGTACCGGGACAGGGGAGCAGTACGTC.

This chain joins TRBV2 and TRBJ1-3; TRBD1 agrees at 9 bases. The CDR3 has 15 amino acids. The germline V gene has CDR1 SNHLY and CDR2 FYNNEI. J gave up 4 bases and V 6 bases, and 7 bases lay outside the gene matches. CDR3 sequence: CASRAQGAGGNTIYF. CDR3 DNA sequence: TGTGCCAGCAGGGCACAGGGGGCAGGAGGAAACACCATATATTTT.

This chain joins TRBV28 and TRBJ2-1; D ambiguous. CDR3 length: 12 amino acids. Trimming shortened V by 4 bases and J by 10 bases, and 11 bases separated the two germline ends. Germline V lookup: CDR1 MDHEN, CDR2 SYDVKM. DNA for the CDR3: TGTGCCAGCAGTTCCTTGAGGTGGGAGCAGTTCTTC. Translating it yields CASSSLRWEQFF.

In this sample, this clone turned up a few times. The chain recombines TRBV18 with TRBJ1-1; the D gene is possibly TRBD1 (6 bases). The CDR3 extends over 11 amino acids. The germline gives CDR1 KGHSH, CDR2 LQKENI. V was pared by 2 bases and J by 11 bases, with 9 bases between. The DNA for the CDR3 is TGTGCCAGCTCACCAGGGACAAAGGCTTTCTTT. Translated, it gives CASSPGTKAFF. The full variable domain, in which reference TRBV18 and TRBJ1-1 provide the parts outside the CDR3, is NAGVMQNPRHLVRRRGQEARLRCSPMKGHSHVYWYRQLPEEGLKFMVYLQKENIIDESGMPKERFSAEFPKEGPSILRIQQVVRGDSAAYFCASSPGTKAFFGQGTRLTVV.

There are a few counts of this clone. The chain recombines TRBV6-4 with TRBJ1-2; D not certain. This CDR3 has 11 amino acids. CDR1 and CDR2 from the germline V gene are MRHNA and SNTAGT. V dropped 6 bases and J dropped 8 bases, with 10 bases sitting between them. Here the CDR3 DNA reads TGTGCCAGCAGGAAAGGGTTCGGCTACACCTTC. This sequence encodes CASRKGFGYTF.

The chain employs TRBV7-6 and TRBJ1-2; TRBD1 matches at 8 bases. CDR3 length: 13 amino acids. The germline gives CDR1 SGHVS, CDR2 FNYEAQ. V was pared by 5 bases and J by 4 bases, with 3 bases of the junction left unmatched. The CDR3 reads CASSGGTGYGYTF. DNA of the CDR3: TGTGCCAGCAGCGGAGGGACAGGCTATGGCTACACCTTC.

V gene TRBV13 combines with J gene TRBJ2-3, with 13 positions matching TRBD2. V was pared by 5 bases and J by 4 bases, with 6 bases of the junction left unmatched. The CDR3 spans 16 residues. Germline-derived CDR1 and CDR2 are PRHDT and FYEKMQ (reference sequence). CDR3 amino acids: CASSRLAGGVSDTQYF. The DNA of the CDR3 is TGTGCCAGCAGCCGACTAGCGGGGGGAGTTTCAGATACGCAGTATTTT.

The chain employs TRBV6-1 and TRBJ1-5; 9 bases agree with TRBD1. The germline V gene has CDR1 MNHNS and CDR2 SASEGT. The CDR3 is made up of 15 amino acids. The ends lost 3 bases at V and 6 bases at J; junction bases unmatched: 6. The CDR3: CASSDRGQGRQPQHF. CDR3 bases: TGTGCCAGCAGTGACAGGGGACAGGGTCGTCAGCCCCAGCATTTT.

This chain uses TRBV19 with TRBJ1-1; D gene unclear. CDR3 length: 14 amino acids. Trimming shortened V by 5 bases and J by 0 bases, and 10 bases separated the two germline ends. Germline-derived CDR1 and CDR2 are LNHDA and SQIVND (reference sequence). CDR3: CASSAQNMNTEAFF. The CDR3 bases are TGTGCCAGTAGTGCACAGAACATGAACACTGAAGCTTTCTTT. The full variable domain, its missing parts supplied by reference TRBV19 and TRBJ1-1, is DGGITQSPKYLFRKEGQNVTLSCEQNLNHDAMYWYRQDPGQGLRLIYYSQIVNDFQKGDIAEGYSVSREKKESFPLTVTSAQKNPTAFYLCASSAQNMNTEAFFGQGTRLTVV.

The chain employs TRBV6-5 and TRBJ1-5; D remains ambiguous. Trimming took 6 bases from V and 0 from J, leaving 9 bases between them. Germline-derived CDR1 and CDR2 are MNHEY and SVGAGI. CDR3 length: 14 residues. The CDR3 is CASRGINSNQPQHF. The CDR3 DNA sequence: TGTGCCAGCAGGGGAATTAATAGCAATCAGCCCCAGCATTTT.

The chain employs TRBV18 and TRBJ2-7; 7 bases are a match to TRBD2. J was trimmed by 1 base and V by 3 bases; bases with no gene match: 3. The germline V gene encodes CDR1 KGHSH and CDR2 LQKENI. The CDR3 extends over 14 amino acids. CDR3 nucleotides: TGTGCCAGCTCACCGGGTAGCGGGTCCTACGAGCAGTACTTC. This codes for CASSPGSGSYEQYF.

This clone showed up just once. The gene calls are TRBV5-1 and TRBJ2-1; the match to TRBD1 covers 8 bases. The length of the CDR3 is 16 residues. The trim removed 4 bases at V and 6 bases at J, leaving 12 bases unmatched. Germline-derived CDR1 and CDR2 are SGHRS and YFSETQ. CDR3 loop: CASSNQGQGAFNEQFF. The CDR3 DNA reads TGCGCCAGCAGCAATCAGGGGCAGGGGGCCTTCAATGAGCAGTTCTTC.